This record covers a single T cell receptor beta chain. What this receptor recognizes is not known. There are no base qualities to consult, and no much larger clone falls within one base. The trial excluded patients who had a history of autoimmune disease or who were on systemic immunosuppression. In every dose cohort, peripheral blood was drawn for TCR sequencing at baseline, cycle 4 day 1, and cycle 7 day 1. The samples were drawn from a first-in-human, open-label, multicenter phase I dose-escalation trial of ivuxolimab. Adults with locally advanced or metastatic head and neck squamous cell, hepatocellular, melanoma or renal cell carcinoma were enrolled in the trial. Before TCR sequencing, CD4+ T cells and CD8+ T cells from peripheral blood were sorted into separate populations. This record belongs to a study of OX40 agonist ivuxolimab in advanced cancers. Context from the whole study: Ivuxolimab, which targeted the costimulatory receptor OX40 (CD134), was an agonistic, fully human IgG2 monoclonal antibody. Prior anti-PD-1, anti-PD-L1 or anti-CTLA-4 therapy was permitted, and checkpoint inhibitors had been received by under 50% of dose-escalation patients. The monotherapy dose-escalation portion (N of about 52 patients) of the phase I ivuxolimab trial is reported in the paper. In the dose-escalation cohort, approximately 80% of patients were male, and the mean age was around 65 years with a range of about 20 to 90. Intravenous ivuxolimab was administered to patients every 2 weeks at six dose levels: 0.01, 0.1, 0.3, 1.5, 3 and 10 mg/kg. Partial responses occurred in three dose-escalation patients, of whom one had hepatocellular carcinoma and two had cutaneous melanoma. Peripheral TCRbeta sequencing aimed to test whether ivuxolimab altered TCR sequence diversity and caused clonal T-cell expansion. Among the 50 to 55 dose-escalation patients, 19 had hepatocellular carcinoma, about 15 melanoma, 9 renal cell carcinoma and 9 head and neck cancer.

For sequencing of the TCRbeta CDR3 region, genomic DNA was extracted from the sorted cells. The immunoSEQ Assay was used for sequencing of TCRbeta CDR3 regions. TCRdb carries this immuneACCESS record with in-frame sequences only. Its versions omit some clonotypes, under half of them owing to an unresolved V gene in the studies checked, with the rest unexplained. This sample holds tens of thousands of clones; about 80% were observed only once. The ten largest clones represent approximately 1.9% of the sample. General conclusions and limits of the study: The antigen specificity of the peripheral T cells that underwent clonal expansion was not determined. After ivuxolimab, more expanded clones were found on average in CD8+ T cells than in CD4+ T cells. Low levels of normalized T-cell clonal expansion were also seen in some patients who did not respond. In partial responders in the 0.1-3.0 mg/kg groups, normalized peripheral clonal expansion was found to be among the lowest, especially among CD8+ T cells. At doses from 0.1 to 3.0 mg/kg, clonal expansion was seen in both CD4+ and CD8+ blood T cells between baseline and week 6.

Deletion took 5 bases off V and 2 bases off J, with a span of 13 bases between the germline ends. In the germline V gene, CDR1 corresponds to SGHTA and CDR2 to FQGNSA. Counted from cysteine to phenylalanine, this CDR3 has 14 amino acids. Only CDR3 DNA remains: 42 bases, in frame from the first base. This sequence was found in an adult with an advanced solid tumor such as melanoma, head and neck, liver or kidney cancer. The chain links TRBV7-2 with TRBJ2-7; the D gene remains uncertain. The material sequenced was CD4+ or CD8+ T cells sorted from blood, taken in a trial of the OX40 agonist ivuxolimab. For the CDR3, the sequence is CASSPRLGAYEQYF. The DNA is as follows: TGTGCCAGCAGCCCCCGGTTAGGTGCCTACGAGCAGTACTTC.